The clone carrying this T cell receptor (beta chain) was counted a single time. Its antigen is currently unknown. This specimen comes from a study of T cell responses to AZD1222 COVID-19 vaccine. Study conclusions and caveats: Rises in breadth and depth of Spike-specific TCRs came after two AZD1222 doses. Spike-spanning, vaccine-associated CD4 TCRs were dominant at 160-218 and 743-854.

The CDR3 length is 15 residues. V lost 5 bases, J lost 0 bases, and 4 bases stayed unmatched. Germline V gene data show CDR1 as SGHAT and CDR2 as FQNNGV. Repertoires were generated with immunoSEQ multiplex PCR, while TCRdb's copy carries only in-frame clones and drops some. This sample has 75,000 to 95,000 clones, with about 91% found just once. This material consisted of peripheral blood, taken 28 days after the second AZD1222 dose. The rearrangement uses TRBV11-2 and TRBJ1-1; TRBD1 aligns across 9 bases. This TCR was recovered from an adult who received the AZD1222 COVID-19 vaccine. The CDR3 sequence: CASSTRQGVNTEAFF. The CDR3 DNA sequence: TGTGCCAGCAGCACCCGACAGGGGGTGAACACTGAAGCTTTCTTT.